These 20 T cell receptor beta chains originate from one sample sequenced in a study of blood T cell repertoires in COVID-19. The assay was immunoSEQ multiplex PCR, and TCRdb's table has in-frame clones only and misses some. The repertoire holds roughly 170,000 clones, roughly 80% seen once, with 9.5% to 15% in the top ten. The sequenced material came from PBMCs or T cells enriched from blood (not recorded which). The receptors were gathered from a man in his fifties or sixties who had recovered from COVID-19.

The gene calls are TRBV7-9 and TRBJ2-7, with 9 bases fitting TRBD1. The length of the CDR3 is 13 residues. The germline CDR1 and CDR2 sequences are SEHNR and FQNEAQ (reference sequence). The V gene end was trimmed by 4 bases and the J gene end by 9 bases; junction bases not matched to a gene: 7. For the CDR3, the DNA is TGTGCCAGCAGCTCCCGGGACAGGGTCTGGCAGTACTTC. Its protein product is CASSSRDRVWQYF.

The rearrangement links TRBV4-2 to TRBJ2-3; perhaps TRBD2 as D (6 bases). The CDR3 is 18 residues long. Germline assignment: CDR1 LGHNA and CDR2 YNFKEQ. Deletions cut 0 bases from V and 0 bases from J, with 16 bases between. The CDR3 DNA reads as TGTGCCAGCAGCCAAGAGGCGTTCCCGGGGGTCAGCACAGATACGCAGTATTTT. Protein sequence: CASSQEAFPGVSTDTQYF.

The chain recombines TRBV10-3 with TRBJ1-1; D is possibly TRBD1 (5 bases). CDR1 is ENHRY, CDR2 SYGVKD, per germline. The germline V and J ends were trimmed by 0 bases and 4 bases, with 9 bases remaining between them. The CDR3 is 14 amino acids. The CDR3 loop reads CAISESTGGTEAFF. The CDR3 nucleotides are TGTGCCATCAGTGAGTCGACGGGGGGCACTGAAGCTTTCTTT.

V usage is TRBV5-4 and J usage is TRBJ1-2; weak D call: TRBD1 (6 bases). CDR3 length: 14 amino acids. The germline CDR1 and CDR2 sequences are SGHNT and YYREEE (reference sequence). The V and J ends lost 4 bases and 4 bases respectively, with 14 bases between them. The CDR3 region has the DNA TGTGCCAGCAGCACACAGGGAGGGGGCTATGGCTACACCTTC. As protein: CASSTQGGGYGYTF.

This rearrangement joins TRBV29-1 to TRBJ1-1; 7 nucleotides match TRBD1. Trimming cost V 6 bases and J 3 bases; bases outside gene matches: 4. Germline V gives CDR1 SQVTM, CDR2 ANQGSEA. This CDR3 is built from 12 residues. CDR3: CSVLTGYTEAFF. As DNA, the CDR3 is TGCAGCGTCTTGACAGGGTACACTGAAGCTTTCTTT.

The chain employs TRBV19 and TRBJ2-2, with 9 nucleotides matching TRBD1. The CDR3 spans 15 residues. Germline CDR1 is LNHDA and CDR2 is SQIVND (reference sequence). V trimming: 7 bases; J trimming: 4 bases; junction bases outside the gene matches: 7. The CDR3: CASTRGTGLTGELFF. The CDR3 coding sequence is TGTGCCAGTACCCGAGGGACAGGGCTCACCGGGGAGCTGTTTTTT.

The chain's CDR3 is CASSYGFPAGDRASWEETQYF. DNA for the CDR3: TGTGCCAGCAGTTACGGGTTTCCGGCCGGGGACAGGGCGTCGTGGGAAGAGACCCAGTACTTC. V usage is TRBV6-8 and J usage is TRBJ2-5; TRBD1 matches 9 bases. Trimming at V came to 2 bases and at J to 3 bases, leaving 22 bases not matched to a gene. The CDR3 has 21 residues. Germline CDR1 and CDR2: MNHGY and SAAAGT.

The rearrangement joins TRBV7-9 to TRBJ1-2, with TRBD1 matching 7 bases. The V and J ends lost 5 bases and 2 bases, in that order; junction bases with no gene match: 8. Germline V gives CDR1 SEHNR, CDR2 FQNEAQ (reference sequence). The CDR3 is 15 amino acids. CDR3 protein: CASSAAGTANYGYTF. For the CDR3, the DNA is TGTGCCAGCAGCGCCGCCGGGACAGCAAACTATGGCTACACCTTC.

The gene calls are TRBV27 and TRBJ1-3, with TRBD1 matching over 7 bases. The CDR3 totals 15 residues. V gave up 6 bases and J gave up 4 bases; unmatched junction bases: 9. Germline assignment: CDR1 MNHEY and CDR2 SMNVEV (reference sequence). The CDR3 coding sequence is TGTGCCAGCAGCGCCGACAGGGCGAGGGGAAACACCATATATTTT. It encodes CASSADRARGNTIYF.

This clone was picked up one time. The junction departs from germline at one end; a sequencing error may be responsible. This sequence joins TRBV7-2 and TRBJ2-3; D unresolved. CDR3 length: 13 residues. CDR1 is SGHTA, CDR2 FQGNSA, per germline. The CDR3 DNA follows: TGTGCCAGCAGCTTAAGCGCCAAAGATGCGCAGTATTTT. Its translation is CASSLSAKDAQYF.

The J gene is TRBJ1-2, the V gene TRBV4-3; 9 bases fit TRBD1. Germline CDR1 and CDR2: LGHNA and YSLEER. CDR3 size: 14 residues. V lost 3 bases to trimming and J lost 7 bases; unmatched junction nucleotides: 6. For the CDR3, the DNA is TGCGCCAGCAGCCAGGGGACAGGGTTTGGTGGCTACACCTTC. Translated, it gives CASSQGTGFGGYTF.

There are a few counts of this clone. The chain couples TRBV6-1 to TRBJ2-2; D is possibly TRBD1 (5 bases). Per germline, CDR1 MNHNS and CDR2 SASEGT. The CDR3 covers 17 residues. Trimming took off 1 base at V and 3 bases at J, with 15 bases between the two ends. CDR3 loop: CASSEGWGPIDTGELFF. DNA of the CDR3: TGTGCCAGCAGTGAAGGCTGGGGCCCTATAGACACCGGGGAGCTGTTTTTT.

The J gene is TRBJ2-5, the V gene TRBV5-1; possible D gene TRBD1, 5 bases. The CDR3 is made up of 13 amino acids. Germline CDR1 and CDR2: SGHRS and YFSETQ. V dropped 1 base and J dropped 5 bases, with 9 bases sitting between them. CDR3 nucleotide sequence: TGCGCCAGCAGCTTGCCAGGGCGGGAGACCCAGTACTTC. As protein: CASSLPGRETQYF. Supplemented by reference TRBV5-1 and TRBJ2-5, the full variable domain reads KAGVTQTPRYLIKTRGQQVTLSCSPISGHRSVSWYQQTPGQGLQFLFEYFSETQRNKGNFPGRFSGRQFSNSRSEMNVSTLELGDSALYLCASSLPGRETQYFGPGTRLLVL.

This chain links TRBV28 with TRBJ1-1; 7 bases align to TRBD1. Germline-derived CDR1 and CDR2 are MDHEN and SYDVKM. The CDR3 spans 14 residues. With 3 bases clipped from V and 4 bases from J, the junction kept 5 bases outside the gene matches. The CDR3, as DNA: TGTGCCAGCAGTTTGGTGTCAGGGGGCACTGAAGCTTTCTTT. It specifies CASSLVSGGTEAFF. Drawing the rest from reference TRBV28 and TRBJ1-1, the complete variable domain is DVKVTQSSRYLVKRTGEKVFLECVQDMDHENMFWYRQDPGLGLRLIYFSYDVKMKEKGDIPEGYSVSREKKERFSLILESASTNQTSMYLCASSLVSGGTEAFFGQGTRLTVV.

The genes are TRBV23-1 and TRBJ2-6; tentatively, D is TRBD2 (5 bases). TRBV23-1 is noted as an ORF with a role that remains uncertain. The CDR3 runs 22 residues. Trimming took 3 bases from V and 1 from J, leaving 28 bases between them. Written as DNA, the CDR3 is TGCGCCAGCAGTCAGTCAGTACCGGATCGGCGGCCTCCGGGGTCTGGGGCCAACGTCCTGACTTTC. It codes for CASSQSVPDRRPPGSGANVLTF.

The chain is built from TRBV7-2 and TRBJ2-7, with TRBD1 matching 7 bases. The CDR3 has 16 residues. The V and J ends lost 5 bases and 2 bases, in that order; junction bases with no gene match: 12. Germline V CDR1 and CDR2: SGHTA, FQGNSA. The CDR3 region is CASSLGSWDRTYEQYF. The CDR3, as DNA: TGTGCCAGCAGCCTAGGATCGTGGGACAGAACCTACGAGCAGTACTTC.

The chain joins TRBV10-3 to TRBJ1-2; D may be TRBD1 (6 bases). V lost 8 bases and J lost 0, with 13 bases in between. The CDR3 consists of 14 residues. Germline-derived CDR1 and CDR2 are ENHRY and SYGVKD. CDR3 nucleotide sequence: TGTGCCATCGCGGACAGAGGGACTAACTATGGCTACACCTTC. Protein sequence: CAIADRGTNYGYTF.

V and J are TRBV6-5 and TRBJ2-7; no firm D call. The V end lost 6 bases, the J end lost 1 base, and 7 bases lay between the germline ends. Germline V gene lookup returns CDR1 MNHEY and CDR2 SVGAGI. The CDR3 totals 12 residues. The CDR3 DNA reads as TGTGCCAGCAGGCCAGCGTCCTACGAGCAGTACTTC. This codes for CASRPASYEQYF.

This rearrangement joins TRBV28 to TRBJ1-2; 8 bases align to TRBD1. V was clipped by 5 bases and J by 8 bases; unmatched bases: 10. Germline V lookup: CDR1 MDHEN, CDR2 SYDVKM. This CDR3 comprises 14 residues. This CDR3 is CASSPLTGVGGYTF. Written as DNA, the CDR3 is TGTGCCAGCAGTCCCCTGACAGGGGTAGGCGGCTACACCTTC.

The chain carries TRBV9 and TRBJ2-6; perhaps TRBD1 as D (6 bases). The CDR3 is 15 residues long. The V end was cut by 4 bases, the J end by 2 bases, with 10 bases between. Looked up from germline, CDR1 is SGDLS and CDR2 is YYNGEE. The DNA of the CDR3 is TGTGCCAGCAGCTCCCAGGGGACTGGGGCCAACGTCCTGACTTTC. As protein: CASSSQGTGANVLTF.